The sample holds a few counts of the clone carrying this T cell receptor beta chain. What it recognizes is unknown. Donors counted as nominally healthy when sampled, yet unrecorded immune exposures were likely. CDR1 MGHDK and CDR2 SYGVNS come from the germline V gene. The length of the CDR3 is 12 residues. With 3 bases removed from V and 4 bases from J, the gap between germline ends came to 6 bases. Both 60 Vbeta primers and 13 Jbeta primers went into the PCR. Profiling relied on immunoSEQ multiplex PCR, and the TCRdb table lists in-frame clones only, not all of them. Here the sample spans about 59,000 clones, about four fifths being singletons. This specimen belongs to a study of cytomegalovirus exposure and HLA in healthy donors. Study-level findings and limits: TCR beta chains associated with HLA were, in a later analysis, more clonally expanded than equally common others. The availability of immune exposure information extended only to CMV serostatus.

The chain uses TRBV25-1 and TRBJ1-2; D is uncertain. The sequenced sample consisted of PBMCs. The TCR was taken from a woman in her forties in good health and CMV-seronegative. CDR3 sequence: CASSEQAYGYTF. The CDR3 DNA is TGTGCCAGCAGTGAGCAGGCCTATGGCTACACCTTC.